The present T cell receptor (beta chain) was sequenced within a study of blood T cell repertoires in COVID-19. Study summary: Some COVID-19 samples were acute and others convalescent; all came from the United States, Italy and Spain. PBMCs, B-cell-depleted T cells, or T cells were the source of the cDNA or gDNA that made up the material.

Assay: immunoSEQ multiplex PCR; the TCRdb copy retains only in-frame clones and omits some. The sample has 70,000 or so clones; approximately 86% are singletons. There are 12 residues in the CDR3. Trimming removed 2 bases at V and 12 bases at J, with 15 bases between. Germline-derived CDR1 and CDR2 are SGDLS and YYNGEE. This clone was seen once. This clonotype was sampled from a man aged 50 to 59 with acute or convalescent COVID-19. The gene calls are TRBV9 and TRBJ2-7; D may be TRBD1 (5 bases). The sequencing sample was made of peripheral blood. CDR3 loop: CASSVQGRKLYF. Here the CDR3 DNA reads TGTGCCAGCAGCGTCCAGGGCCGAAAGCTGTACTTC. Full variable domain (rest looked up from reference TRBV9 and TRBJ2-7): DSGVTQTPKHLITATGQRVTLRCSPRSGDLSVYWYQQSLDQGLQFLIQYYNGEERAKGNILERFSAQQFPDLHSELNLSSLELGDSALYFCASSVQGRKLYFGPGTRLTVT.